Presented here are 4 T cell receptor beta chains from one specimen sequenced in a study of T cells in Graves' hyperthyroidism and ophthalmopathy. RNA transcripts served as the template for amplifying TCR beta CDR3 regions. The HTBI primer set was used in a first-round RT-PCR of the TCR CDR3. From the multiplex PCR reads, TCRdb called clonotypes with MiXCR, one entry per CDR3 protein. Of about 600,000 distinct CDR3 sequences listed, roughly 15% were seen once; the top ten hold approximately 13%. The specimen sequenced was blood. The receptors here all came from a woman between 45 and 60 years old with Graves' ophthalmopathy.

For the CDR3, the DNA is TGTGCCTGGAGTGTACTAGGCGGGAAGGGATCCGATACGCAGTATTTT. This gives the protein CAWSVLGGKGSDTQYF. This chain links TRBV30 with TRBJ2-3; tentative D call: TRBD2 (6 bases). The V gene lost 0 bases and the J gene lost 6 bases, with 19 bases spanning the gap. This CDR3 has 16 residues. The germline gives CDR1 GTSNPN, CDR2 SVGIG (reference sequence).

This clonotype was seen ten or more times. CDR3 sequence: CASSFGITGGYTF. The CDR3 bases are TGTGCCAGCAGCTTCGGCATCACGGGTGGCTACACCTTC. The chain couples TRBV7-2 to TRBJ1-2; D not certain. CDR1 and CDR2 from the germline V gene are SGHTA and FQGNSA. V shed 3 bases and J shed 7 bases, with 12 bases lying between them. This CDR3 region has 13 residues.

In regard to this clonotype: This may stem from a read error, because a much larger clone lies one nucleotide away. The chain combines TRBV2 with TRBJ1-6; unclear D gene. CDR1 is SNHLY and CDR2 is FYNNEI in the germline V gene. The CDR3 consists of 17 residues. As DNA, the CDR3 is TGTGCCAGCGGAGGGAGCGGACCGAGCTCCTATAATCCACCCCTCCACTTT. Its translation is CASGGSGPSSYNPPLHF. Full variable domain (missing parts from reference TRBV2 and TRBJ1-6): EPEVTQTPSHQVTQMGQEVILRCVPISNHLYFYWYRQILGQKVEFLVSFYNNEISEKSEIFDDQFSVERPDGSNFTLKIRSTKLEDSAMYFCASGGSGPSSYNPPLHFGNGTRLTVT.

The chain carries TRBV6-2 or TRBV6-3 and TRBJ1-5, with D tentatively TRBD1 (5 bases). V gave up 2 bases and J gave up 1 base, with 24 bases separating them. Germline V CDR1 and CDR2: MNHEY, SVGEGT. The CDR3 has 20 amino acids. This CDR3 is CASSYASGHHGGRSNQPQHF. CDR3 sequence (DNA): TGTGCCAGCAGTTACGCCTCTGGACACCATGGGGGGAGAAGCAATCAGCCCCAGCATTTT.